Below are 19 T cell receptor beta chains sequenced from a single sample in a study of T cells in Graves' hyperthyroidism and ophthalmopathy (dated by TCRdb to the late 2010s). The library was generated by multiplex PCR. The instrument given in TCRdb is Illumina HiSeq 2000. Amplification of TCR beta CDR3 regions was carried out from RNA transcripts. A first-round RT-PCR of the TCR CDR3 used the HTBI primer set with the Qiagen OneStep RT-PCR kit. TCRdb applied fastp at Q25 and MiXCR to the public reads, then kept only in-frame beta chains. A single entry per CDR3 protein holds the most common genes and DNA from its merged rows. The sample table holds 600,000 to 700,000 distinct CDR3 sequences, of which roughly 14% were seen once. Around 4.1% of the sample goes to the ten largest clones. Sample: blood. Source of these receptors: a woman aged 40 to 50 with Graves' ophthalmopathy.

This clonotype showed up many times. V is TRBV27 and J is TRBJ2-7; D unresolved. The ends were cut back, 5 bases at V and 4 bases at J, with 15 bases in the middle. The CDR3 is 14 residues long. Germline assignment: CDR1 MNHEY and CDR2 SMNVEV (reference sequence). CDR3 sequence: CASSLRWLGYEQYF. DNA for the CDR3: TGTGCCAGCAGTCTCAGGTGGTTGGGTTACGAGCAGTACTTC.

The chain couples TRBV19 to TRBJ2-7; 7 bases line up with TRBD2. J lost 4 bases, V lost 4 bases, and 13 bases had no gene match. Germline V CDR1 and CDR2: LNHDA, SQIVND (reference sequence). The CDR3 has 16 residues. CDR3 in amino acids: CASSTQDPREGYEQYF. The CDR3 nucleotides read TGTGCCAGTAGTACCCAAGACCCGAGGGAGGGGTACGAGCAGTACTTC.

The table lists this clonotype with many counts. The chain uses TRBV28 and TRBJ2-6; weak D call: TRBD1 (5 bases). V was shortened by 4 bases and J by 0 bases, with 10 bases between the two germline ends. The CDR3 is 16 residues long. Germline CDR1 and CDR2: MDHEN and SYDVKM. The DNA of the CDR3 is TGTGCCAGCAGTTCCCCAGGGTTCTCTGGGGCCAACGTCCTGACTTTC. Translating gives CASSSPGFSGANVLTF.

This clonotype has only a few counts. The gene calls are TRBV19 and TRBJ1-1; 7 positions agree with TRBD1. Germline CDR1 LNHDA, CDR2 SQIVND (reference sequence). This CDR3 is built from 14 residues. The ends lost 2 bases at V and 1 base at J; junction bases unmatched: 1. CDR3 amino acids: CASSIRTGNTEAFF. DNA for the CDR3: TGTGCCAGTAGTATAAGGACAGGGAACACTGAAGCTTTCTTT.

This chain joins TRBV19 and TRBJ1-3; no firm D call. Germline V gene data show CDR1 as LNHDA and CDR2 as SQIVND (reference sequence). Trimming removed 8 bases at V and 8 bases at J, with 16 bases between. CDR3 length: 13 amino acids. CDR3 DNA: TGTGCCAGTCGGAGCCTCGTAAGGGACACCATATATTTT. It yields the protein CASRSLVRDTIYF.

This clonotype has only a few counts. The rearrangement joins TRBV28 to TRBJ2-3, with 10 bases that match TRBD2. The V and J ends lost 2 bases and 5 bases, in that order; junction bases with no gene match: 13. The CDR3 spans 18 residues. Looked up from germline, CDR1 is MDHEN and CDR2 is SYDVKM. CDR3 in DNA: TGTGCCAGCAGTTTACAGTGGGCTAGCGGGAGACAGGAAGATACGCAGTATTTT. This encodes CASSLQWASGRQEDTQYF.

The rearrangement joins TRBV5-1 to TRBJ2-6; TRBD1 agrees at 9 bases. This CDR3 spans 17 amino acids. After removal of 6 bases from V and 0 bases from J, the junction contained 7 bases not matched to a gene. Per the germline V gene, CDR1 is SGHRS and CDR2 is YFSETQ. The CDR3 region has the DNA TGCGCCAGCACTCTCGGGACAGGGTTCTCTGGGGCCAACGTCCTGACTTTC. Translating gives CASTLGTGFSGANVLTF. Based on the CDR3 plus reference TRBV5-1 and TRBJ2-6, the full variable domain is KAGVTQTPRYLIKTRGQQVTLSCSPISGHRSVSWYQQTPGQGLQFLFEYFSETQRNKGNFPGRFSGRQFSNSRSEMNVSTLELGDSALYLCASTLGTGFSGANVLTFGAGSRLTVL.

This clonotype was seen repeatedly, ten times or more. This chain joins TRBV30 and TRBJ2-7; D might be TRBD1 (6 bases). Germline CDR1 is GTSNPN and CDR2 is SVGIG (reference sequence). V was shortened by 0 bases and J by 2 bases, with 17 bases between the two germline ends. CDR3 size: 16 residues. CDR3 nucleotide sequence: TGTGCCTGGAGTGTAGGAGCGCAGGGGACCCCCTACGAGCAGTACTTC. Its translation: CAWSVGAQGTPYEQYF.

J is TRBJ1-2 and V is TRBV19; D gene uncertain. There are 16 residues in the CDR3. Germline V gene sequence: CDR1 LNHDA, CDR2 SQIVND (reference sequence). V lost 7 bases to trimming and J lost 2 bases, with 20 bases between them. The CDR3 nucleotides are TGTGCCAGTAATCCCTACGCAGAGACCCGGAACTATGGCTACACCTTC. Protein: CASNPYAETRNYGYTF.

The CDR3 DNA sequence: TGTGCCTGGAGTGGGGGGGCTCGTCAGCCCCAGCATTTT. Translated, it gives CAWSGGARQPQHF. The J gene is TRBJ1-5, the V gene TRBV30, with a tentative D call TRBD1 (6 bases). Trimming took 1 base from V and 6 from J, leaving 10 bases between them. Germline CDR1 GTSNPN, CDR2 SVGIG (reference sequence). This CDR3 spans 13 amino acids. Full variable domain (remainder filled in from reference TRBV30 and TRBJ1-5): SQTIHQWPATLVQPVGSPLSLECTVEGTSNPNLYWYRQAAGRGLQLLFYSVGIGQISSEVPQNLSASRPQDRQFILSSKKLLLSDSGFYLCAWSGGARQPQHFGDGTRLSIL.

This clonotype was counted many times. V and J are TRBV19 and TRBJ2-4, with D possibly being TRBD2 (7 bases). The V gene lost 5 bases and the J gene lost 1 base, with 21 bases spanning the gap. CDR3 length: 18 residues. CDR1 is LNHDA and CDR2 is SQIVND in the germline V gene (reference sequence). In nucleotides, the CDR3 is TGTGCCAGTAGTCCCGGCGGTCGAGGGAGGGGGGCCAAAAACATTCAGTACTTC. This sequence encodes CASSPGGRGRGAKNIQYF.

This clonotype was counted many times. V is TRBV11-1 and J is TRBJ2-7, with D perhaps matching TRBD1 (6 bases). The germline CDR1 and CDR2 sequences are SGHAT and FQDESV (reference sequence). The CDR3 runs to 18 residues. Trimming removed 0 bases from V and 2 bases from J, with 20 bases in between. The CDR3 protein is CASSLALPGQGYPYEQYF. Here the CDR3 DNA reads TGTGCCAGCAGCTTAGCCCTACCAGGGCAGGGGTACCCCTACGAGCAGTACTTC.

At least ten counts were recorded for this clonotype. It is unclear where the CDR3 begins or ends on the DNA, so no DNA is shown, and the CDR3 is as TCRdb lists it. The V and J genes are TRBV30 and TRBJ1-5; TRBD1, as called in the table, went unchecked against the DNA. Germline CDR1 reads GTSNPN; CDR2 reads SVGIG (reference sequence). From its first to its last residue, the CDR3 has 14 amino acids. CDR3 residues: CAWSAVGPGQPQHF.

This clonotype was seen a single time. The junction and the germline gene differ at one end; a read error may be behind it. The V and J genes are TRBV7-3 and TRBJ1-1; perhaps TRBD1 as D (5 bases). Germline V CDR1 and CDR2: SGHTA, FQGTGA. The CDR3 is 13 residues long. CDR3 coding DNA: TGCGCCAGCAGCCAAGCGGTGGAGGGGGAAGCTTTCTTT. Its protein product is CASSQAVEGEAFF.

This clonotype was seen only a few times. The rearrangement links TRBV4-3 to TRBJ2-7, with D tentatively TRBD1 (6 bases). The V end lost 1 base, the J end lost 4 bases, and 20 bases lay between the germline ends. Germline V CDR1 and CDR2: LGHNA, YSLEER. CDR3 length: 17 amino acids. In DNA, the CDR3 is TGCGCCAGCAGCCAAGCCCTTTATGGGACACAGGATTACGAGCAGTACTTC. Amino acid sequence: CASSQALYGTQDYEQYF.

This clonotype was found many times. The chain employs TRBV11-2 and TRBJ1-3, with 7 bases fitting TRBD1. The J segment lost 0 bases and the V segment lost 0 bases, leaving 5 bases of the junction unmatched. This CDR3 spans 17 amino acids. Germline CDR1 reads SGHAT; CDR2 reads FQNNGV. The chain's CDR3 is CASSLDWDSLSGNTIYF. The DNA of the CDR3 is TGTGCCAGCAGCTTAGATTGGGACAGCCTCTCTGGAAACACCATATATTTT.

This clonotype was counted ten times or more. The J gene is TRBJ2-7, the V gene TRBV20-1; the match to TRBD2 covers 8 bases. The V gene's germline CDR1 is DFQATT and CDR2 SNEGSKA (reference sequence). The CDR3 runs to 14 residues. V was clipped by 6 bases and J by 4 bases; unmatched bases: 11. DNA for the CDR3: TGCAGTGCCGGACGATCTAGCGGGTTGTACGAGCAGTACTTC. This gives the protein CSAGRSSGLYEQYF.

The chain joins TRBV6-1 to TRBJ2-4; tentative D call: TRBD2 (6 bases). The CDR3 consists of 15 residues. The germline V gene encodes CDR1 MNHNS and CDR2 SASEGT. V was cut by 0 bases and J by 6 bases, with 12 bases left in between. In DNA form, the CDR3 reads TGTGCCAGCAGTGAAGCGCGGGGCAGCAGAAACATTCAGTACTTC. This codes for CASSEARGSRNIQYF.

CDR3 sequence (DNA): TGCAGCGTTGAGGGAGGAGCTACCTACGAGCAGTACTTC. It encodes CSVEGGATYEQYF. V and J are TRBV29-1 and TRBJ2-7, with D possibly matching TRBD2 (6 bases). The ends were cut back, 3 bases at V and 2 bases at J, with 11 bases in the middle. Germline V lookup: CDR1 SQVTM, CDR2 ANQGSEA. The CDR3 length is 13 residues.